Shown below are 23 T cell receptor beta chains from a single sample sequenced in a study of blood T cell repertoires in COVID-19 (dated by TCRdb to 2020 to 2022). Preparation of the library involved the immunoSEQ multiplex PCR assay. TCRdb took this table from immuneACCESS and kept in-frame rearrangements with V and J called. Such tables lack part of the clones; where checked against another copy, unresolved V genes explain under half of the gap, and the rest is unexplained. The sample table lists over 200,000 clones, approximately 90% of them with a count of one. The top ten clonotypes cover 6.2% of the sample. The sequenced sample was peripheral blood. The receptors originated from a man aged 55 to 70 who had recovered from COVID-19.

The genes are TRBV5-4 and TRBJ2-7, with D possibly matching TRBD2 (7 bases). Germline V gene sequence: CDR1 SGHNT, CDR2 YYREEE (reference sequence). The V end was cut by 7 bases, the J end by 5 bases, with 19 bases between. The CDR3 totals 14 residues. The CDR3 loop reads CASHGGGADNEQYF. The CDR3 bases are TGTGCCAGCCACGGAGGGGGGGCAGATAACGAGCAGTACTTC.

The rearrangement joins TRBV3-1 (or the pseudogene TRBV3-2) to TRBJ1-5; 7 bases agree with TRBD1. Unmatched junction bases numbered 3, after V lost 0 bases and J lost 7 bases. The CDR3 runs to 14 residues. CDR1 and CDR2 (germline): LGHDT, YNNKEL (reference sequence). The CDR3 reads CASSQDRGGQPQHF. The CDR3 nucleotides read TGTGCCAGCAGCCAAGATCGAGGGGGCCAGCCCCAGCATTTT.

This chain connects TRBV28 to TRBJ2-1, with 9 bases identical to TRBD2. The length of the CDR3 is 15 residues. The germline V gene has CDR1 MDHEN and CDR2 SYDVKM. The trim removed 3 bases at V and 3 bases at J, leaving 3 bases unmatched. The CDR3 bases are TGTGCCAGCAGTTTCCTAGCGGGAAACTACAATGAGCAGTTCTTC. Protein: CASSFLAGNYNEQFF.

In its sample, this clone was seen a few times. V gene TRBV7-2 combines with J gene TRBJ2-5; 9 nucleotides line up with TRBD1. V shed 3 bases, J shed 7 bases, and the junction held 3 bases outside the gene matches. Looked up from germline, CDR1 is SGHTA and CDR2 is FQGNSA. This CDR3 spans 13 amino acids. For the CDR3, the DNA is TGTGCCAGCAGCTTGACAGGGGGAGGGACCCAGTACTTC. This gives the protein CASSLTGGGTQYF.

This clone was found once. The chain has TRBV3-1 (or the pseudogene TRBV3-2) and TRBJ1-3, with D unclear. V lost 1 base to trimming and J lost 0 bases, with 7 bases between them. The length of the CDR3 is 15 residues. Germline assignment: CDR1 LGHDT and CDR2 YNNKEL (reference sequence). The CDR3 bases are TGTGCCAGCAGCCAAGTGCACGGCTCTGGAAACACCATATATTTT. It yields the protein CASSQVHGSGNTIYF.

Here the CDR3 DNA reads TGTGCCAGCAGTAAACAGGGCTACACCTTC. This codes for CASSKQGYTF. The chain links TRBV6-5 to TRBJ1-2; D unresolved. CDR3 length: 10 amino acids. With 5 bases removed from V and 8 bases from J, the gap between germline ends came to 6 bases. The germline V gene has CDR1 MNHEY and CDR2 SVGAGI.

This chain uses TRBV13 with TRBJ1-1; maybe TRBD1 (6 bases). This CDR3 has 13 amino acids. Germline V CDR1 and CDR2: PRHDT, FYEKMQ (reference sequence). Trimming pared 5 bases from V and 7 bases from J, leaving 14 bases between. The DNA of the CDR3 is TGTGCCAGCAGCCATAGAGAGGACAGTGAAGCTTTCTTT. This translates into CASSHREDSEAFF. Full variable domain (rest looked up from reference TRBV13 and TRBJ1-1): AAGVIQSPRHLIKEKRETATLKCYPIPRHDTVYWYQQGPGQDPQFLISFYEKMQSDKGSIPDRFSAQQFSDYHSELNMSSLELGDSALYFCASSHREDSEAFFGQGTRLTVV.

The rearrangement uses TRBV19 and TRBJ1-4; D is unclear. Germline V gives CDR1 LNHDA, CDR2 SQIVND (reference sequence). The V gene lost 3 bases and the J gene lost 1 base, with 12 bases spanning the gap. This CDR3 has 16 residues. In nucleotides, the CDR3 is TGTGCCAGTAGTATCGATAACGCAGTAACTAATGAAAAACTGTTTTTT. Protein product: CASSIDNAVTNEKLFF.

Of note for this clone: Being one base from a much bigger clone, this may be a read error. This chain connects TRBV2 to TRBJ2-1, with 12 bases that match TRBD2. V lost 8 bases to trimming and J lost 6 bases; unmatched junction nucleotides: 5. Germline V lookup: CDR1 SNHLY, CDR2 FYNNEI. The CDR3 totals 14 residues. Here the CDR3 reads CASRLAGVGNEQFF. The CDR3 nucleotides read TGTGCCAGCCGACTAGCGGGAGTAGGCAATGAGCAGTTCTTC.

The CDR3 DNA reads TGTGCCAGCAGTTACATAGTAGGACAGCTCTATGGCTACACCTTC. It specifies CASSYIVGQLYGYTF. The genes are TRBV6-5 and TRBJ1-2, with D tentatively TRBD1 (6 bases). V was clipped by 2 bases and J by 4 bases, with 14 bases between them. This CDR3 comprises 15 residues. Germline CDR1 MNHEY, CDR2 SVGAGI.

The CDR3 loop is CSVRRGGGQGIGEQYF. The DNA of the CDR3 is TGCAGCGTCCGCCGCGGCGGGGGACAGGGGATTGGGGAGCAGTACTTC. The J gene is TRBJ2-7, the V gene TRBV29-1, with TRBD1 identical over 10 bases. Germline-derived CDR1 and CDR2 are SQVTM and ANQGSEA. V shed 6 bases and J 7 bases; nucleotides not matched to a gene: 18. The CDR3 has 16 residues.

The V call is TRBV6-2 or TRBV6-3, the J call TRBJ2-1; TRBD1 agrees at 10 bases. The length of the CDR3 is 19 residues. V was pared by 4 bases and J by 9 bases, with 21 bases of the junction left unmatched. Germline-derived CDR1 and CDR2 are MNHEY and SVGEGT. CDR3 coding DNA: TGTGCCAGCAGTTCCCCCGGGACAGGGGTTGGACTGTTCGGGGGTGAGCAGTTCTTC. Translation gives CASSSPGTGVGLFGGEQFF.

The rearrangement joins TRBV7-8 to TRBJ2-7, with 7 positions matching TRBD1. CDR3 size: 14 residues. Germline V lookup: CDR1 SGHVS, CDR2 FQNEAQ. V lost 0 bases to trimming and J lost 2 bases; unmatched junction nucleotides: 1. CDR3 sequence (DNA): TGTGCCAGCAGCTTAGCGGGACAGCCCTACGAGCAGTACTTC. Its translation is CASSLAGQPYEQYF.

The chain has TRBV3-1 (or the pseudogene TRBV3-2) and TRBJ2-7, with 7 bases that match TRBD2. CDR3 length: 12 residues. Trimming removed 6 bases from V and 5 bases from J; junction bases left unmatched: 4. The germline gives CDR1 LGHDT, CDR2 YNNKEL (reference sequence). The CDR3 DNA sequence: TGTGCCAGCAGTAGGGACTACAACGAGCAGTACTTC. This sequence encodes CASSRDYNEQYF.

The chain uses TRBV27 and TRBJ1-5; D uncertain. Per germline, CDR1 MNHEY and CDR2 SMNVEV (reference sequence). This CDR3 is built from 14 residues. Trimming removed 4 bases at V and 3 bases at J, with 10 bases between. CDR3 protein: CASSWGGYNQPQHF. Written as DNA, the CDR3 is TGTGCCAGCAGTTGGGGAGGTTACAATCAGCCCCAGCATTTT.

The chain employs TRBV29-1 and TRBJ2-1; 7 bases map to TRBD2. V dropped 0 bases and J dropped 6; count of bases not matched to a gene: 11. The germline CDR1 and CDR2 sequences are SQVTM and ANQGSEA. The CDR3 sequence is 16 residues long. CDR3 in DNA: TGCAGCGTTGAAGATCTTCTAGCGGTCGGGGCCAATGAGCAGTTCTTC. Translating it yields CSVEDLLAVGANEQFF.

This clone was observed once. The V call is TRBV24-1, the J call TRBJ1-1; no firm D call. V was clipped by 3 bases and J by 7 bases, with 11 bases between them. The CDR3 length is 13 residues. Germline V gives CDR1 KGHDR, CDR2 SFDVKD. The CDR3 DNA follows: TGTGCCACCAGTGATCCCCCCACCGGTGAAGCTTTCTTT. Its translation is CATSDPPTGEAFF.

The chain uses TRBV4-2 and TRBJ2-1; 9 bases are a match to TRBD2. This CDR3 has 17 residues. The germline V gene encodes CDR1 LGHNA and CDR2 YNFKEQ. Trimming took 5 bases from V and 7 from J; bases not matched to a gene: 15. CDR3 loop: CASSGGISGGLGNEQFF. The CDR3 DNA reads as TGTGCCAGCAGCGGGGGCATTAGCGGGGGCCTGGGTAATGAGCAGTTCTTC.

V and J are TRBV18 and TRBJ2-5; the match to TRBD2 covers 10 bases. The CDR3 is made up of 15 amino acids. Germline V gene lookup returns CDR1 KGHSH and CDR2 LQKENI. With 1 base clipped from V and 2 bases from J, the junction kept 1 base outside the gene matches. The CDR3 DNA follows: TGTGCCAGCTCACCACGGACTAGCGGACAAGAGACCCAGTACTTC. Translating it yields CASSPRTSGQETQYF.

V usage is TRBV10-3 and J usage is TRBJ2-3; TRBD2 matches at 14 bases. The germline V gene has CDR1 ENHRY and CDR2 SYGVKD. This CDR3 has 18 amino acids. After removal of 10 bases from V and 3 bases from J, the junction contained 15 bases not matched to a gene. The CDR3 loop reads CATGPSPGLAGETDTQYF. CDR3 in DNA: TGTGCCACCGGGCCCAGTCCGGGACTAGCGGGGGAAACAGATACGCAGTATTTT.

The chain uses TRBV24-1 and TRBJ2-2, with 10 bases fitting TRBD1. Germline CDR1 and CDR2: KGHDR and SFDVKD. The CDR3 contains 14 residues. V lost 8 bases to trimming and J lost 7 bases; unmatched junction nucleotides: 6. The CDR3: CATTQGQGDGELFF. CDR3 in DNA: TGTGCCACCACCCAAGGACAGGGGGACGGGGAGCTGTTTTTT.

This chain uses TRBV7-8 with TRBJ2-7; 7 bases are a match to TRBD1. V trimming: 1 base; J trimming: 2 bases; junction bases outside the gene matches: 2. CDR1 is SGHVS, CDR2 FQNEAQ, per germline. This CDR3 has 14 residues. CDR3 loop: CASSLGQGAYEQYF. The CDR3 nucleotides read TGTGCCAGCAGCTTAGGCCAGGGGGCCTACGAGCAGTACTTC. The entire variable domain, with the rest obtained from reference TRBV7-8 and TRBJ2-7, is as follows: GAGVSQSPRYKVAKRGQDVALRCDPISGHVSLFWYQQALGQGPEFLTYFQNEAQLDKSGLPSDRFFAERPEGSVSTLKIQRTQQEDSAVYLCASSLGQGAYEQYFGPGTRLTVT.

The chain is built from TRBV11-2 and TRBJ2-5, with no clear D. The V end lost 5 bases, the J end lost 7 bases, and 14 bases lay between the germline ends. Looked up from germline, CDR1 is SGHAT and CDR2 is FQNNGV. The CDR3 is 13 amino acids. The CDR3 nucleotides read TGTGCCAGCAGCCTACTATCTTTAACGACCCAGTACTTC. Its translation is CASSLLSLTTQYF.